Only a few counts were recorded for the clone carrying this T cell receptor beta chain. Its antigen is still unknown. There are 14 residues in the CDR3. V lost 6 bases, J lost 0 bases, and 12 bases lay in between. Germline V CDR1 and CDR2: MNHNS, SASEGT. This entry comes from a study of CD8 T cells in ankylosing spondylitis. Study-wide results and caveats: Ankylosing spondylitis blood seemed to carry a telltale TCR beta motif made of several highly homologous variants.

TCRdb itself ran the 5' RACE reads through MiXCR, one entry per CDR3 protein. The table includes around 770,000 distinct CDR3 sequences, under 20% detected once. The source material was blood, either unsorted or a sorted T cell fraction (not recorded which). The receptor was derived from a male donor with ankylosing spondylitis. J is TRBJ2-7 and V is TRBV6-1; D uncertain. CDR3 in amino acids: CASRASRTSYEQYF. The CDR3 coding sequence is TGTGCCAGCAGGGCTAGTCGAACCTCCTACGAGCAGTACTTC.